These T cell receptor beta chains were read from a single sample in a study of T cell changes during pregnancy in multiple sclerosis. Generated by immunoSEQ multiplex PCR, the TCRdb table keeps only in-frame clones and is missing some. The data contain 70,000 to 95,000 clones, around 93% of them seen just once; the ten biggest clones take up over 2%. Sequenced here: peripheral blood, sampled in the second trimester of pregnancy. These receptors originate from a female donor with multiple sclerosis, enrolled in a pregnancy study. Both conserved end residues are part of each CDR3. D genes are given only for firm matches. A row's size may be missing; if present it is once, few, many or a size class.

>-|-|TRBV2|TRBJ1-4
CASSPRQTVNEKLFF
TGTGCCAGCAGCCCACGACAGACCGTTAATGAAAAACTGTTTTTT
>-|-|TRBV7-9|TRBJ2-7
CASSSYRANEQYF
TGTGCCAGCAGCTCATACAGGGCGAACGAGCAGTACTTC
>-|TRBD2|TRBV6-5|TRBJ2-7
CASSYQGLAGQKYF
TGTGCCAGCAGTTACCAGGGACTAGCGGGACAAAAGTACTTC
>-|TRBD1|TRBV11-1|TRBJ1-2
CASSPTGAQYGYTF
TGTGCCAGCAGCCCGACAGGGGCCCAATATGGCTACACCTTC
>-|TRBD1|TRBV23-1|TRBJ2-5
CASSPDRDQETQYF
TGCGCCAGCAGTCCTGACAGGGATCAAGAGACCCAGTACTTC
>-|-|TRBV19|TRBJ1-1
CASSIEETLMNTEAFF
TGTGCCAGTAGTATAGAGGAGACCCTGATGAACACTGAAGCTTTCTTT
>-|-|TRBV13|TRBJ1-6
CASSTGRPNNSPLHF
TGTGCCAGCAGCACAGGTCGCCCCAATAATTCACCCCTCCACTTT
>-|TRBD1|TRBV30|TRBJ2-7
CAWRYRGPYQYEQYF
TGTGCCTGGCGATACAGGGGACCCTATCAATACGAGCAGTACTTC
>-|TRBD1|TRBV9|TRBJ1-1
CASSAGTGGFEAFF
TGTGCCAGCAGCGCGGGGACAGGGGGTTTTGAAGCTTTCTTT
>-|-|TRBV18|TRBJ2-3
CASSPSGSSTDTQYF
TGTGCCAGCTCACCATCCGGGAGTAGCACAGATACGCAGTATTTT
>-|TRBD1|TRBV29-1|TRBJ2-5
CSVEDLNAGPGQGLETQYF
TGCAGCGTTGAGGACTTGAACGCGGGACCGGGACAGGGTCTTGAGACCCAGTACTTC
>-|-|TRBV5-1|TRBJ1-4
CASSLGAETFATNEKLFF
TGCGCCAGCAGCTTAGGGGCGGAAACCTTTGCAACTAATGAAAAACTGTTTTTT
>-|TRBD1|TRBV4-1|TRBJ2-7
CASSQGDRAYEQYF
TGCGCCAGCAGCCAAGGTGACAGGGCCTACGAGCAGTACTTC
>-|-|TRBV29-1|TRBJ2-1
CSVVVGDNEQFF
TGCAGCGTTGTGGTAGGGGACAATGAGCAGTTCTTC
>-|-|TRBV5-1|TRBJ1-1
CASSFPDRYGRAFF
TGCGCCAGCAGCTTTCCGGACCGCTACGGGAGGGCTTTCTTT
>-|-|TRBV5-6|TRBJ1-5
CASGTGTGQPQHF
TGTGCCAGCGGAACAGGAACGGGTCAGCCCCAGCATTTT
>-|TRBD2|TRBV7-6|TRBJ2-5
CASSPGLAGTLQETQYF
TGTGCCAGCAGCCCCGGACTAGCGGGGACTCTCCAAGAGACCCAGTACTTC
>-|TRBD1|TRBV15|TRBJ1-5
CATSKDRDGSNQPQHF
TGTGCCACCAGCAAGGACAGGGACGGGAGCAATCAGCCCCAGCATTTT
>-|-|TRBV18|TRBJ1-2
CASSPYILEGYTF
TGTGCCAGCTCACCTTATATACTGGAGGGCTACACCTTC
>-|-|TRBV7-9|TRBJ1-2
CASSLIRDINYGYTF
TGTGCCAGCAGCCTCATAAGGGACATTAACTATGGCTACACCTTC
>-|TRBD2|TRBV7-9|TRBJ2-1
CASSFPTSGGVVTPSEQFF
TGTGCCAGCAGCTTCCCGACTAGCGGGGGGGTCGTGACACCCAGTGAGCAGTTCTTC
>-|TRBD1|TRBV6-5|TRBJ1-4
CASSLTGTGAEKLFF
TGTGCCAGCAGTTTAACCGGGACAGGGGCGGAAAAACTGTTTTTT
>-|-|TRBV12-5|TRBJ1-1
CASGLAQGATEAFF
TGTGCTAGTGGTTTGGCCCAGGGCGCCACTGAAGCTTTCTTT
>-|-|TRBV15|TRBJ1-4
CATSRGAILQGTGNEKLFF
TGTGCCACCAGCAGGGGGGCAATTCTTCAGGGGACGGGGAATGAAAAACTGTTTTTT
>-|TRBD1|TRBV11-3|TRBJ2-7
CASSHQTGFEQYF
TGTGCCAGCAGCCACCAGACAGGGTTCGAGCAGTACTTC
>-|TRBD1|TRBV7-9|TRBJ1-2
CASSPQGKLGYGYTF
TGTGCCAGCAGTCCACAGGGGAAATTGGGGTATGGCTACACCTTC
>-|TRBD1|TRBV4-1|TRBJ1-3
CASSQDTGVNSGNTIYF
TGCGCCAGCAGCCAAGATACAGGGGTCAACTCTGGAAACACCATATATTTT
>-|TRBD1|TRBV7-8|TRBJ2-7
CASSFRAGGASSYEQYF
TGTGCCAGCAGCTTTAGGGCAGGGGGCGCGAGCTCCTACGAGCAGTACTTC
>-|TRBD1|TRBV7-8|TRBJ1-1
CATGQERGTEAFF
TGTGCCACCGGACAGGAACGAGGGACTGAAGCTTTCTTT
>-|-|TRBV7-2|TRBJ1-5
CASSHIDFDDQPQHF
TGTGCCAGCAGCCATATTGACTTCGACGATCAGCCCCAGCATTTT
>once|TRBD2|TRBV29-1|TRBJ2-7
CSVGVGTSGAFEQYF
TGCAGCGTCGGCGTGGGGACTAGCGGGGCCTTCGAGCAGTACTTC
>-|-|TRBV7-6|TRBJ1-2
CASSWGETSLGAIYGYTF
TGTGCCAGCAGCTGGGGGGAGACAAGCCTAGGAGCGATCTATGGCTACACCTTC
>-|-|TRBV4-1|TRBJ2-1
CASSQVDSTNEQFF
TGCGCCAGCAGCCAAGTCGACAGCACCAATGAGCAGTTCTTC
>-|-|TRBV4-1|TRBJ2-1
CASSQVWWAYAYNEQFF
TGCGCCAGCAGCCAAGTTTGGTGGGCCTACGCCTACAATGAGCAGTTCTTC
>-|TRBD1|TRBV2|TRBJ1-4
CASSEWGDRDEKLFF
TGTGCCAGCAGTGAATGGGGGGACAGAGATGAAAAACTGTTTTTT
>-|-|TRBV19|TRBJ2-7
CASSPPTRYEQYF
TGTGCCAGTAGCCCCCCGACACGGTACGAGCAGTACTTC
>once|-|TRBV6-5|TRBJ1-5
CASNPGTPNQPQHF
TGTGCCAGCAACCCCGGGACACCAAATCAGCCCCAGCATTTT